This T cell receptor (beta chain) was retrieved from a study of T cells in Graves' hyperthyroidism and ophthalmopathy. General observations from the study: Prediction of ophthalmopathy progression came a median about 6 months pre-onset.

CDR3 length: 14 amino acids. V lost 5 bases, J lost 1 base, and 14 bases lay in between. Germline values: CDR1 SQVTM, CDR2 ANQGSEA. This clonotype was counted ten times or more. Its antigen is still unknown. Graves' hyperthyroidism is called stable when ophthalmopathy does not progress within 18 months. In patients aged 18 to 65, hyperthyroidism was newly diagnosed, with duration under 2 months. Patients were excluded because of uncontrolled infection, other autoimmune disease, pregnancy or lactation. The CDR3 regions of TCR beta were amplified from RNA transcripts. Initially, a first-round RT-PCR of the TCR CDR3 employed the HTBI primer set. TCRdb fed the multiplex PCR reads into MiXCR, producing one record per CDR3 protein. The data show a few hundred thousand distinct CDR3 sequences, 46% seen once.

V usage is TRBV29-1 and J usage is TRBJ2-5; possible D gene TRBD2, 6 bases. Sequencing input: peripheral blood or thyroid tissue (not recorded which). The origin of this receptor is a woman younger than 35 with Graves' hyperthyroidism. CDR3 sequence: CSVKGRRAQETQYF. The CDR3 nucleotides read TGCAGCGTTAAAGGGCGGAGGGCCCAAGAGACCCAGTACTTC.